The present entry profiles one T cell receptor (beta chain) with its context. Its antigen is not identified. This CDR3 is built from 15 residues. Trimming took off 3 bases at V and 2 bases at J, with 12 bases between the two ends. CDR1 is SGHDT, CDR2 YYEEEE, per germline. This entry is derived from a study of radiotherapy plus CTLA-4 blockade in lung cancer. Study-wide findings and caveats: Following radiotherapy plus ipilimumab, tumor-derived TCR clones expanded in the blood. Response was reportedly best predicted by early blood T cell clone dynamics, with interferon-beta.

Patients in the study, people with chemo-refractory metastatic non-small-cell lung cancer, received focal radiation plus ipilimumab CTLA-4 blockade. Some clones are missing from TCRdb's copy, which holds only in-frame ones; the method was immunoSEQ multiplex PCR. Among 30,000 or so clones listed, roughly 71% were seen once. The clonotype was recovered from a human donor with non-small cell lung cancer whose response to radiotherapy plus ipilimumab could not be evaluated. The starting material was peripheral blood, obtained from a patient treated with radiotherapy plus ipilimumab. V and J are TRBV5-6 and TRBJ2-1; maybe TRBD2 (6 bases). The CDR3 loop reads CASSSPRRAYNEQFF. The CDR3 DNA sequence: TGTGCCAGCAGCTCGCCCCGGAGGGCCTACAATGAGCAGTTCTTC.